The clone carrying this T cell receptor (beta chain) was observed a few times. Its antigen is currently unknown. This sample stems from a study of CD8+CD57+ T cells in acquired aplastic anemia. Genomic DNA, the template, was used for profiling of the TCR beta VDJ and CDR3. TCRdb reanalysed the reads using MiXCR and keeps one entry per CDR3 protein. The data show around 140,000 distinct CDR3 sequences, roughly 40% seen once. General study findings and limits: Found in both controls and patients were twenty-nine CD8+ CDR3 sequences. Levels of CD8+ Simpson's diversity were not significantly distinct in patients versus controls.

Sequencing was done on a sample of sorted CD4+, CD8+, or CD8+CD57+ T cells (not recorded which) from PBMCs. The sequence was obtained from a human donor in good health, serving as a control.

Here the CDR3 DNA reads TGTGCCAGCAGCCTGATCAATGAGCAGTTCTTC. Protein sequence: CASSLINEQFF. V usage is TRBV7-2 and J usage is TRBJ2-1; D ambiguous. With 5 bases removed from V and 6 bases from J, the gap between germline ends came to 5 bases. The CDR3 has 11 residues. The germline gives CDR1 SGHTA, CDR2 FQGNSA.